The sequence of this T cell receptor (beta chain) was determined in a study of T cell repertoires in cytomegalovirus infection. Study-level information: Both a matching HLA type and CMV infection were indicated by public TCR beta signatures.

Notes on this clonotype: Its antigen is unidentified.

TCRdb re-called the reads with MiXCR, one entry per CDR3 protein. The sample has more than 45,000 distinct CDR3 sequences; about 30% are singletons. Study-wide results and caveats: Within the response measured ex vivo, HLA-C-restricted CMV-specific TCR beta clonotypes were dominant. The study identified carriers of CMV plus the relevant HLA from cumulative public TCR beta family frequency.

The CDR3 sequence is 11 residues long. The ends were cut back, 2 bases at V and 4 bases at J, with 2 bases in the middle. In germline, CDR1 is MDHEN, CDR2 SYDVKM. The receptor comes from a human donor in good health (CMV status not recorded). Some clones in this sample may be carry-over from other donors' samples. The material sequenced was PBMCs, sequenced either directly or after in vitro stimulation (not recorded which). The rearrangement joins TRBV28 to TRBJ1-1; D is unclear. Here the CDR3 reads CASSLTTEAFF. The CDR3, as DNA: TGTGCCAGCAGTTTAACCACTGAAGCTTTCTTT.